The 3 T cell receptor beta chains given below trace back to one sample, sequenced in a study of T cells in Graves' hyperthyroidism and ophthalmopathy. Amplified TCR beta CDR3 regions derived from RNA transcripts. RT-PCR in the first round (using the HTBI primer set) targeted the TCR CDR3. Each CDR3 protein is one row after TCRdb ran MiXCR on the multiplex PCR reads. The sample lists more than 500,000 distinct CDR3 sequences, 15% to 20% occurring once. Sequenced sample: blood. Receptors were obtained from a young woman with Graves' ophthalmopathy.

CDR3 in amino acids: CSARDPTGNTEAFF. The CDR3 nucleotides read TGCAGTGCTAGAGATCCGACAGGAAACACTGAAGCTTTCTTT. This rearrangement joins TRBV20-1 to TRBJ1-1, with TRBD1 as a possible D gene (6 bases). CDR1 is DFQATT and CDR2 is SNEGSKA in the germline V gene (reference sequence). This CDR3 is 14 amino acids long. V gave up 0 bases and J gave up 2 bases, with 10 bases separating them.

This clonotype was seen once. A much larger clone differs by one base, so this may be a read error. The CDR3 here is CASSPRLAVSHEQYF. CDR3 DNA: TGTGCCAGCTCACCCCGACTAGCGGTCTCCCACGAGCAGTACTTC. The V and J genes are TRBV18 and TRBJ2-7; 9 bases are shared with TRBD2. CDR1 is KGHSH and CDR2 is LQKENI in the germline V gene. There are 15 residues in the CDR3.

This clonotype was counted only a few times. The genes are TRBV29-1 and TRBJ1-2; TRBD1 aligns across 9 bases. Germline V gives CDR1 SQVTM, CDR2 ANQGSEA. Losses at the gene ends were 6 bases for V and 7 bases for J; bases not matched to a gene: 12. The CDR3 is 14 amino acids. As DNA, the CDR3 is TGCAGCGTAATTCTTCTGGGACAGGGAGGTGGCTACACCTTC. This gives the protein CSVILLGQGGGYTF.